Shown below are 23 T cell receptor beta chains from a single sample sequenced in a study of tissue T cells after allogeneic stem cell transplantation. Produced via immunoSEQ multiplex PCR; TCRdb's table is partial and in-frame only. This sample has roughly 5,800 clones, with less than 50% found just once. The time point here: mouse harvest day 7 after allogeneic transplant. Tail vein injection delivered 10^7 T-cell-depleted bone marrow cells and 10^6 splenic CD5+ T cells. Sequenced material: gut tissue. All receptors come from a female BALB/c mouse given C57BL/6 T cells with graft-versus-host disease after an allogeneic hematopoietic cell transplant.

In this sample, this clone turned up a few times. The gene names given are mouse names. With the read ending 1 residue before the CDR3 end, the germline J gene is used to fill in that end. This rearrangement joins TRBV31 to TRBJ2-1, with D maybe TRBD2 (7 bases). CDR3 length: 15 residues. From germline, CDR1 is GKSSPN and CDR2 SITVG. Trimming took off 0 bases at V and 3 bases at J, with 12 bases between the two ends. CDR3 DNA, as far as it was read: TGTGCCTGGAGTCTACGGTGGGGGGCCTATGCTGAGCAGTTC. Its translation is CAWSLRWGAYAEQF. The whole CDR3 protein reads CAWSLRWGAYAEQFF.

Note on this clone: Gene names and germline match the mouse. The observed sequence ends 1 residue before the CDR3 terminus, with the missing tail filled in from the germline J gene. The chain employs TRBV12-2 and TRBJ2-7; D ambiguous. The CDR3 length is 11 residues. V gave up 2 bases and J gave up 4 bases, with 5 bases separating them. In germline, CDR1 is SGHLS, CDR2 HYDKME. CDR3: CASSPLYEQYF. The part of the CDR3 DNA that was read is TGTGCCAGCTCTCCCCTGTATGAACAGTAC.

As concerns this clone: Gene names follow the mouse nomenclature. The CDR3 loop reads CSSSHRDWDAEQFF. CDR3 bases read: TGCTCCAGCAGTCACCGGGACTGGGATGCTGAGCAGTTC. The chain is built from TRBV23 and TRBJ2-1; TRBD2, the table's D call, lacks a check against the DNA. The read is 1 residue too short to cover the CDR3 end, so that end is filled in from the germline J gene. This CDR3 has 14 residues. Germline V lookup: CDR1 KGHTA, CDR2 FQNQQP. Complete variable domain (other parts from reference TRBV23 and TRBJ2-1): DAAVTQKPRYLIKMKGQEAEMKCIPEKGHTAVFWYQQKQSKELKFLIYFQNQQPLDQIDMVKERFSAVCPSSSLCSLGIRTCEAEDSALYLCSSSHRDWDAEQFFGPGTRLTVL.

With regard to this clone: Gene names follow the mouse nomenclature. The read finishes 1 residue shy of the CDR3 end, and the germline J gene is used to complete it. This chain connects TRBV2 to TRBJ2-7; TRBD2 might be the D (5 bases). CDR3 length: 13 amino acids. V was pared by 0 bases and J by 7 bases, with 10 bases between. The germline V gene encodes CDR1 LGHNA and CDR2 YSYQKL. The DNA read from the CDR3 is TGTGCCAGCAGCCAAGATGTGGACTTCGAACAGTAC. Its translation: CASSQDVDFEQY. The CDR3, in full, reads CASSQDVDFEQYF.

Remarks on this clone: Mouse gene names apply. The sequenced fragment ends 1 residue before the CDR3 boundary, so the rest is inferred from the germline J gene. V and J are TRBV15 and TRBJ2-7, with 10 bases matching TRBD1. The germline V gene has CDR1 SGHND and CDR2 FRSKSL. This CDR3 is built from 14 residues. The trim removed 1 base at V and 4 bases at J, leaving 1 base unmatched. The chain's CDR3 is CASSLGDRGYEQYF. The part of the CDR3 DNA that was read is TGTGCCAGCAGTTTAGGGGACAGGGGTTATGAACAGTAC.

This clone is labeled large. Gene names and germline refer to mouse. The read falls 1 residue short of the CDR3 end, and the missing part is taken from the germline J gene. The chain couples TRBV26 to TRBJ2-7; D perhaps matches TRBD1 (5 bases). Trimming pared 5 bases from V and 3 bases from J, leaving 8 bases between. Germline loops: CDR1 KGHPV, CDR2 FQNQEV (reference sequence). The CDR3 sequence is 12 residues long. CDR3 DNA (partial): TGTGCCAGCAGTGCAGGGTTCTATGAACAGTAC. Translating it yields CASSAGFYEQY. The full CDR3 reads CASSAGFYEQYF.

Remarks on this clone: Genes here carry mouse names. The read ends 1 residue before the CDR3 terminus; that terminus is restored from the germline J gene. The V and J genes are TRBV26 and TRBJ2-3; 7 nucleotides match TRBD2. The CDR3 covers 15 residues. V was pared by 6 bases and J by 0 bases, with 6 bases of the junction left unmatched. The germline V gene encodes CDR1 KGHPV and CDR2 FQNQEV (reference sequence). CDR3 protein: CASRLDWTSAETLYF. The DNA read from the CDR3 is TGTGCCAGCAGGCTGGACTGGACTAGTGCAGAAACGCTGTAT.

Concerning this clone itself: Gene names denote mouse genes. The read comes to an end 1 residue before the CDR3 does, leaving the germline J gene to fill in the end. The gene calls are TRBV1 and TRBJ1-4, with TRBD1 matching 7 bases. Losses at the gene ends were 4 bases for V and 4 bases for J; bases not matched to a gene: 3. Germline loops: CDR1 NSQYPW, CDR2 LRSPGD (reference sequence). This CDR3 is built from 14 residues. CDR3 sequence: CTCSGRDSNERLFF. The CDR3 bases that were read are TGCACCTGCAGTGGCCGGGACAGCAACGAAAGATTATTT.

This clone was found a few times. Each gene name is a mouse one. Read sequence stops 1 residue before the CDR3 end, and the germline J gene provides the missing end. V is TRBV13-2 and J is TRBJ2-7; no firm D call. The CDR3 is 12 amino acids. Germline CDR1 and CDR2: NNHNN and SYGAGS (reference sequence). The germline V and J ends were trimmed by 0 bases and 4 bases, with 5 bases remaining between them. The DNA read from the CDR3 is TGTGCCAGCGGTGATGCTGCGTATGAACAGTAC. It codes for CASGDAAYEQY. The complete CDR3 protein is CASGDAAYEQYF.

About this clone: All gene names here are mouse names. The CDR3 extends 1 residue past the end of the read, so its final part is completed from the germline J gene. The gene calls are TRBV24 and TRBJ1-2; 7 bases align to TRBD1. The CDR3 totals 14 residues. Germline values: CDR1 KGHTA, CDR2 FRNEEI. The trim removed 3 bases at V and 0 bases at J, leaving 1 base unmatched. CDR3 sequence: CASSLRGANSDYTF. CDR3 DNA, as far as it was read: TGTGCCAGCAGTCTCAGGGGGGCAAACTCCGACTACACC.

Concerning this clone itself: Gene names are mouse gene names. The read is 1 residue too short to cover the CDR3 end, so that end is filled in from the germline J gene. The chain couples TRBV3 to TRBJ2-3; TRBD2 aligns across 8 bases. The V segment lost 5 bases and the J segment 3 bases; nucleotides outside the gene matches: 4. The germline gives CDR1 SNHLY, CDR2 FYNGKV (reference sequence). This CDR3 has 14 residues. The CDR3 here is CASSAGLGAETLYF. CDR3 DNA, as far as it was read: TGTGCCAGCAGCGCTGGACTGGGAGCAGAAACGCTGTAT.

This clone was seen a handful of times. The listed genes are named as in mouse. From the germline J gene comes the end of the CDR3, since the read stops 1 residue before it. The chain has TRBV16 and TRBJ2-5; the D gene is possibly TRBD2 (6 bases). Per germline, CDR1 SGHSA and CDR2 FRNQAP. The CDR3 sequence is 14 residues long. V lost 5 bases to trimming and J lost 0 bases, with 9 bases between them. The CDR3 sequence: CASSPGTNQDTQYF. CDR3 bases read: TGTGCAAGCAGCCCCGGGACTAACCAAGACACCCAGTAC.

There are a few counts of this clone. Gene labels here are mouse ones. The sequenced fragment ends 1 residue before the CDR3 boundary, so the rest is inferred from the germline J gene. This same CDR3 is encoded by further DNA sequences in the sample. The chain links TRBV3 to TRBJ1-2; D not certain. With 2 bases removed from V and 0 bases from J, the gap between germline ends came to 4 bases. The germline V gene has CDR1 SNHLY and CDR2 FYNGKV (reference sequence). This CDR3 region has 13 residues. The CDR3 loop reads CASSLTANSDYTF. Partial CDR3 DNA: TGTGCCAGCAGCTTAACCGCAAACTCCGACTACACC.

To note about this clone: The gene names here belong to mouse. The observed sequence ends 1 residue before the CDR3 terminus, with the missing tail filled in from the germline J gene. The same CDR3 arises from other DNA sequences in this sample as well. The chain links TRBV26 to TRBJ2-5; D gene unclear. The CDR3 spans 13 residues. V was trimmed by 2 bases and J by 2 bases, leaving 5 bases between them. The germline V gene has CDR1 KGHPV and CDR2 FQNQEV (reference sequence). CDR3 in amino acids: CASSLGSQDTQYF. CDR3 DNA (partial): TGTGCCAGCAGTCTGGGCTCCCAAGACACCCAGTAC.

This clone is medium-sized (0.01 to 0.1%) by share. The listed genes are named as in mouse. The missing CDR3 end, 1 residue past where the read stops, is filled in from the germline J gene. This sequence joins TRBV19 and TRBJ2-7, with D perhaps matching TRBD1 (5 bases). This CDR3 region has 14 residues. Trimming removed 0 bases from V and 2 bases from J, with 9 bases in between. The germline CDR1 and CDR2 sequences are FNHDT and SITEND (reference sequence). CDR3: CASSIGGHPYEQYF. The sequenced part of the CDR3 DNA is TGTGCCAGCAGTATAGGAGGACACCCCTATGAACAGTAC.

This clone appeared once. Mouse gene names and germline throughout. Read data end 1 residue before the CDR3 end; the end is taken from the germline J gene. This chain uses TRBV23 with TRBJ1-6; the table assigns TRBD1, which was not confirmed against the DNA. TRBJ1-6 is labeled an ORF, and its function is uncertain. The CDR3 extends over 15 amino acids. The germline CDR1 and CDR2 sequences are KGHTA and FQNQQP. CDR3 sequence reads: CSSSPTASYNSPLYF. CDR3 DNA, as far as it was read: TGCTCCAGCAGTCCGACAGCTTCCTATAATTCGCCCCTCTAC.

Regarding this clone: The listed genes are named as in mouse. The read ends 1 residue shy of where the CDR3 ends; the end is completed using the germline J gene. The rearrangement joins TRBV15 to TRBJ1-1; 8 positions agree with TRBD1. Germline CDR1 reads SGHND; CDR2 reads FRSKSL. The CDR3 contains 14 residues. Unmatched junction bases numbered 0, after V lost 2 bases and J lost 1 base. The part of the CDR3 DNA that was read is TGTGCCAGCAGTTTACAGGGGGCGAACACAGAAGTCTTC. Protein: CASSLQGANTEVF. The whole CDR3 sequence is CASSLQGANTEVFF.

Regarding this clone: These gene names are mouse names. The CDR3 end lies 1 residue beyond the end of the read and is filled in from the germline J gene. This rearrangement joins TRBV26 to TRBJ2-1, with D possibly TRBD1 on 5 matching bases. The CDR3 extends over 13 amino acids. Germline-derived CDR1 and CDR2 are KGHPV and FQNQEV (reference sequence). Trimming removed 6 bases from V and 1 base from J, with 7 bases in between. CDR3 DNA, as far as it was read: TGTGCCAGCAGCCGACAGAACTATGCTGAGCAGTTC. It is translated as CASSRQNYAEQF. The complete CDR3 protein is CASSRQNYAEQFF.

On this clone itself: Gene names and germline refer to mouse. The sequence runs out 1 residue before the end of the CDR3; the remainder is reconstructed from the germline J gene. The chain combines TRBV3 with TRBJ1-2; TRBD1 aligns across 9 bases. The germline CDR1 and CDR2 sequences are SNHLY and FYNGKV (reference sequence). The CDR3 is 14 amino acids. Germline trimming cut 3 bases from V and 2 bases from J; bases unmatched to any gene: 1. CDR3 bases read: TGTGCCAGCAGCTTCGGACAGGGGAACTCCGACTACACC. It yields the protein CASSFGQGNSDYT. The CDR3, in full, reads CASSFGQGNSDYTF.

As concerns this clone: Germline and genes: mouse. The read falls 1 residue short of the CDR3 end, and the missing part is taken from the germline J gene. The chain recombines TRBV3 with TRBJ2-1; 12 nucleotides match TRBD2. The CDR3 runs 15 residues. Trimming at V came to 5 bases and at J to 6 bases, leaving 5 bases not matched to a gene. Germline V gives CDR1 SNHLY, CDR2 FYNGKV (reference sequence). The CDR3 loop reads CASSPRLGGLAEQFF. Incomplete CDR3 DNA: TGTGCCAGCAGCCCCCGACTGGGGGGGCTTGCTGAGCAGTTC.

With respect to this clone: The gene names given are mouse names. With the read ending 1 residue before the CDR3 end, the germline J gene is used to fill in that end. The chain has TRBV3 and TRBJ2-5; 8 bases agree with TRBD2. The CDR3 has 14 amino acids. J was trimmed by 2 bases and V by 5 bases; bases with no gene match: 3. Germline CDR1 SNHLY, CDR2 FYNGKV (reference sequence). The DNA read from the CDR3 is TGTGCCAGCAGCGTCTGGGGGGCCCAAGACACCCAGTAC. Its protein product is CASSVWGAQDTQY. The whole CDR3 protein is CASSVWGAQDTQYF. The variable domain in full, completed from reference TRBV3 and TRBJ2-5, reads GPKVLQIPSHQIIDMGQMVTLNCDPVSNHLYFYWYKQILGQQMEFLVNFYNGKVMEKSKLFKDQFSVERPDGSYFTLKIQPTALEDSAVYFCASSVWGAQDTQYFGPGTRLLVL.

In the case of this clone: Germline and genes: mouse. The CDR3 is cut off 1 residue early in the read; its end comes from the germline J gene. The chain links TRBV26 to TRBJ1-1; the D gene is possibly TRBD1 (5 bases). The V and J ends lost 2 bases and 1 base respectively, with 8 bases between them. The V gene's germline CDR1 is KGHPV and CDR2 FQNQEV (reference sequence). This CDR3 contains 14 residues. CDR3 amino acids: CASSLQGTNTEVFF. The sequenced part of the CDR3 DNA is TGTGCCAGCAGTCTGCAGGGTACGAACACAGAAGTCTTC. The full variable domain, with the rest looked up from reference TRBV26 and TRBJ1-1, is NSKVIQTPRYLVKGQGQKAKMRCIPEKGHPVVFWYQQNKNNEFKFLINFQNQEVLQQIDMTEKRFSAECPSNSPCSLEIQSSEAGDSALYLCASSLQGTNTEVFFGKGTRLTVV.

As to this clone: Gene labels here are mouse ones. The same CDR3 is also encoded by other DNA sequences in this sample. Incomplete CDR3 DNA: TGTGCCAGCAGTCGGGACAGAAACACAGAAGTCTTC. This gives the protein CASSRDRNTEVF. In full, the CDR3 is CASSRDRNTEVFF. The chain links TRBV26 to TRBJ1-1; 7 positions match TRBD1. The CDR3 end falls 1 residue outside the read, so it is completed with the germline J gene. The germline CDR1 and CDR2 sequences are KGHPV and FQNQEV (reference sequence). V lost 4 bases to trimming and J lost 1 base; unmatched junction nucleotides: 0. This CDR3 comprises 13 residues.